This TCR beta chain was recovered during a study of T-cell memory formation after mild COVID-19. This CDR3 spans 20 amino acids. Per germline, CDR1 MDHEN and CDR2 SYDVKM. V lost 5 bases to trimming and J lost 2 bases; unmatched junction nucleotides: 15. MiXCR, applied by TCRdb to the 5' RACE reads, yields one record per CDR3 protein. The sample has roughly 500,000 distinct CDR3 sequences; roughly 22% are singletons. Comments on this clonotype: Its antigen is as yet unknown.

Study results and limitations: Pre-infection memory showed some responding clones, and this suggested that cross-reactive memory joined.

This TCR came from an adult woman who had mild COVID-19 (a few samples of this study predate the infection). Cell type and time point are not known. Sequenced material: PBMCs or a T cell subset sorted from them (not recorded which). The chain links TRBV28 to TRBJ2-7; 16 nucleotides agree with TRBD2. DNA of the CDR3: TGTGCCAGCAGTACAAATACTCCGGGACTAGCGGGAGGGAAGACCTACGAGCAGTACTTC. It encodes CASSTNTPGLAGGKTYEQYF.